A single sample gave rise to the 5 T cell receptor beta chains below, sequenced in a study of T cell clonotyping in hematopoietic cell transplantation. Sequencing was performed with immunoSEQ multiplex PCR; in TCRdb, only in-frame clones are kept and a portion is missing. The profile shows about 69,000 clones, 90% to 95% of them singletons. The sequenced sample consisted of peripheral blood mononuclear cells. The receptor set was obtained from a man aged 50-59 years in good health. Some clones in this sample may be carry-over from other donors' samples.

The V and J genes are TRBV10-3 and TRBJ1-4, with 8 bases aligning to TRBD1. The ends lost 0 bases at V and 7 bases at J; junction bases unmatched: 13. This CDR3 contains 18 residues. Germline CDR1 ENHRY, CDR2 SYGVKD. The CDR3 loop reads CAISESIGRGHSLEKLFF. DNA for the CDR3: TGTGCCATCAGTGAGTCGATAGGCAGGGGGCATTCCCTTGAAAAACTGTTTTTT.

The chain couples TRBV28 to TRBJ1-2, with D perhaps TRBD1 (5 bases). Germline V gene lookup returns CDR1 MDHEN and CDR2 SYDVKM. This CDR3 is built from 12 residues. Trimming took 5 bases from V and 12 from J, leaving 16 bases between them. The chain's CDR3 is CASSGTPETDTF. In nucleotides, the CDR3 is TGTGCCAGCAGTGGGACCCCAGAGACTGACACCTTC.

Comment on this clone: Other DNA sequences in the same sample also yield this CDR3. CDR3 loop: CASSLPPRVNQPQHF. The CDR3 coding sequence is TGTGCCAGCAGTTTACCCCCCCGTGTCAATCAGCCCCAGCATTTT. The chain joins TRBV28 to TRBJ1-5; D is unclear. Germline V lookup: CDR1 MDHEN, CDR2 SYDVKM. The CDR3 is 15 residues long. V was shortened by 2 bases and J by 3 bases, with 11 bases between the two germline ends.

The chain couples TRBV4-3 to TRBJ2-1; tentative D call: TRBD1 (5 bases). CDR1 is LGHNA and CDR2 is YSLEER in the germline V gene. The CDR3 is 14 amino acids. V lost 1 base and J lost 2, with 6 bases in between. DNA for the CDR3: TGCGCCAGCAGCCAAGGCAGGGCCTACAATGAGCAGTTCTTC. Amino acids: CASSQGRAYNEQFF.

The chain employs TRBV2 and TRBJ2-3; 7 positions match TRBD1. The CDR3 contains 14 residues. The germline CDR1 and CDR2 sequences are SNHLY and FYNNEI. V dropped 2 bases and J dropped 1; count of bases not matched to a gene: 0. DNA of the CDR3: TGTGCCAGCAGTGAACAGGGGGGCACAGATACGCAGTATTTT. Its translation: CASSEQGGTDTQYF.